This TCR beta chain originates from a study of T cell responses to AZD1222 COVID-19 vaccine. The repertoire was sequenced with immunoSEQ multiplex PCR; TCRdb's copy has only in-frame clones and lacks some. The sample consists of some 190,000 clones, approximately 92% of them appearing once. The V gene's germline CDR1 is SGHVS and CDR2 FNYEAQ. Trimming cost V 5 bases and J 6 bases; bases outside gene matches: 8. The CDR3 contains 17 residues. Notes on this clone: Its antigen is currently unknown.

General study findings and limits: Vaccine-associated CD4 TCRs spanned spike, dominant at 160-218 and 743-854.

V is TRBV7-6 and J is TRBJ2-3; 16 positions agree with TRBD2. This clonotype originated in an adult in good health. The specimen comprised peripheral blood, sampled on day 0 of AZD1222 vaccination. The CDR3 sequence is CASSSGTSGGATDTQYF. For the CDR3, the DNA is TGTGCCAGCAGCAGCGGGACTAGCGGGGGGGCCACGGATACGCAGTATTTT. Filled out from reference TRBV7-6 and TRBJ2-3, the complete variable domain reads GAGVSQSPRYKVTKRGQDVALRCDPISGHVSLYWYRQALGQGPEFLTYFNYEAQQDKSGLPNDRFSAERPEGSISTLTIQRTEQRDSAMYRCASSSGTSGGATDTQYFGPGTRLTVL.